This T cell receptor beta chain was sequenced in a study of cytomegalovirus exposure and HLA in healthy donors. Study-wide results and limits: Among TCR sequences, most were rare, though some public TCRs appeared in many donors. More clonal expansion characterized HLA-associated TCR beta chains than equally common others in a later analysis. Rates of TCR association differed by HLA locus in a later analysis, with DRB1 highest and HLA-C lowest.

V lost 4 bases and J 4 bases, leaving 11 bases between the germline ends. The CDR3 totals 13 residues. Germline V gene sequence: CDR1 SGHRS, CDR2 YFSETQ. The PCR had 60 Vbeta and 13 Jbeta primers. Profiling relied on immunoSEQ multiplex PCR, and the TCRdb table lists in-frame clones only, not all of them. Of 100,000 to 150,000 clones listed, about 82% are singletons. As for this clone: Antigen: not known.

Sequenced input: PBMCs. The chain joins TRBV5-1 to TRBJ2-5, with TRBD2 as a possible D gene (6 bases). This TCR derives from a man in his thirties or forties in good health and CMV-seronegative. The CDR3, as DNA: TGCGCCAGCAGCGACCGGGAGCTAGAGACCCAGTACTTC. It specifies CASSDRELETQYF.